This is a list of T cell receptor beta chains from one sample in a study of shared T cell receptors in the human thymus. Generated by immunoSEQ multiplex PCR, the TCRdb table keeps only in-frame clones and is missing some. Counted here are over 650,000 clones, about 87% occurring once; the ten biggest clones make up under 0.01%. This sample also belongs to another study, concerning human thymus T cells.

Sequences were obtained from thymocytes. All receptors come from a boy under two years old with a congenital heart defect. Both conserved end residues are part of each CDR3. The D gene is left open where the match is weak. Size tells how often a clone was seen (once, few, many) or the class of an expanded clone, and some rows leave it out.

J: TRBJ2-1
D: -
size: -
V: TRBV4-3
DNA: TGCGCCAGCAGCCAAGTCCCTTGGGGAGTGCCTTTTTACAATGAGCAGTTCTTC
CDR3: CASSQVPWGVPFYNEQFF

J: TRBJ2-7
D: TRBD2
size: -
V: TRBV14
DNA: TGTGCCAGCAGCCAAGCTCGGGGGGAGGGTGAGTGCGAGCAGTACTTC
CDR3: CASSQARGEGECEQYF

J: TRBJ1-2
D: -
size: -
V: TRBV19
DNA: TGTGCCAGTAGGCCCTCAGGGGACTATGGCTACACCTTC
CDR3: CASRPSGDYGYTF

J: TRBJ1-6
D: -
size: -
V: TRBV19
DNA: TGTGCCAGTACCCGCAGGGCCGGTAATTCACCCCTCCACTTT
CDR3: CASTRRAGNSPLHF

J: TRBJ2-3
D: TRBD2
size: -
V: TRBV4-3
DNA: TGCGCCAGCAGCCCCCGACTAGCGGGAGTAACAGATACGCAGTATTTT
CDR3: CASSPRLAGVTDTQYF

J: TRBJ2-1
D: TRBD2
size: -
V: TRBV2
DNA: TGTGCCAGCAGTCTACTAGCGGGGGGGAAAGGGACCTACAATGAGCAGTTCTTC
CDR3: CASSLLAGGKGTYNEQFF

J: TRBJ1-2
D: -
size: -
V: TRBV19
DNA: TGTGCCAGTAGTTCCGGGACACCAGCAAACTATGGCTACACCTTC
CDR3: CASSSGTPANYGYTF

J: TRBJ2-7
D: TRBD1
size: -
V: TRBV6-4
DNA: TGTGCCAGCGGTGGGTCTCCGGGACAGGGGGCCGGCACCGAGCAGTACTTC
CDR3: CASGGSPGQGAGTEQYF

J: TRBJ1-6
D: -
size: -
V: TRBV20-1
DNA: TGCAGTGCTACTATGCTGGACTCCCTCCACTTT
CDR3: CSATMLDSLHF

J: TRBJ2-7
D: TRBD1
size: -
V: TRBV7-8
DNA: TGTGCCAGCAGCTACCGACAGGGGTCTTACGAGCAGTACTTC
CDR3: CASSYRQGSYEQYF

J: TRBJ1-1
D: TRBD1
size: -
V: TRBV2
DNA: TGTGCCAGCAGTGATCCACAGGGGGCAATGGCTGAAGCTTTCTTT
CDR3: CASSDPQGAMAEAFF

J: TRBJ2-3
D: TRBD2
size: -
V: TRBV5-1
DNA: TGCGCCAGCAGCATACTAGCGGGAGGTAGCACAGATACGCAGTATTTT
CDR3: CASSILAGGSTDTQYF

J: TRBJ2-1
D: TRBD2
size: -
V: TRBV11-2
DNA: TGTGCCAGCAGCATGGGACTAGCGGGAAACAATGAGCAGTTCTTC
CDR3: CASSMGLAGNNEQFF

J: TRBJ2-1
D: -
size: -
V: TRBV30
DNA: TGTGCCTGGAGTGAAAACAGTCACAATGAGCAGTTCTTC
CDR3: CAWSENSHNEQFF

J: TRBJ1-4
D: TRBD1
size: -
V: TRBV2
DNA: TGTGCCAGCAGTGAAGCTGGGAACAGGGGGCGAGAAAAACTGTTTTTT
CDR3: CASSEAGNRGREKLFF

J: TRBJ2-6
D: -
size: -
V: TRBV15
DNA: TGTGCCACCAGCAGAGCGGTTGGAGGGGCCACTGGGGCCAACGTCCTGACTTTC
CDR3: CATSRAVGGATGANVLTF

J: TRBJ2-1
D: -
size: -
V: TRBV6-5
DNA: TGTGCCAGCAGTCGAGTCAGAGGGAGCGACAATGAGCAGTTCTTC
CDR3: CASSRVRGSDNEQFF

J: TRBJ2-4
D: -
size: few
V: TRBV15
DNA: TGTGCCACCAGCAGAGAGCAGGCAGAAGCCAAAAACATTCAGTACTTC
CDR3: CATSREQAEAKNIQYF

J: TRBJ2-7
D: TRBD1
size: -
V: TRBV5-3
DNA: TGTGCCAGAAGCTTGGATCCGGGACAGGGTCCAGACGAGCAGTACTTC
CDR3: CARSLDPGQGPDEQYF

J: TRBJ1-1
D: -
size: -
V: TRBV14
DNA: TGTGCCAGCAGCCAAGGTGTAGTAGGGACAACCTCCCCCGTCCCCGCCAAAGCTTTCTTT
CDR3: CASSQGVVGTTSPVPAKAFF

J: TRBJ2-7
D: TRBD1
size: -
V: TRBV5-6
DNA: TGTGCCAGCAGCTTGGGACAGGGGGGCCCCTACGAGCAGTACTTC
CDR3: CASSLGQGGPYEQYF

J: TRBJ2-3
D: -
size: -
V: TRBV5-1
DNA: TGCGCCAGCAGCTTGGCCAGTAATGGTTCAGATACGCAGTATTTT
CDR3: CASSLASNGSDTQYF

J: TRBJ2-1
D: -
size: -
V: TRBV28
DNA: TGTGCCAGCAGTACCCGAACAGAATCCTACAATGAGCAGTTCTTC
CDR3: CASSTRTESYNEQFF

J: TRBJ2-2
D: -
size: -
V: TRBV2
DNA: TGTGCCAGCAAGGACAGTCCCCCGGGGACCGGGGAGCTGTTTTTT
CDR3: CASKDSPPGTGELFF

J: TRBJ2-1
D: -
size: -
V: TRBV5-1
DNA: TGCGCCAGCAGCCCCCCGGCGGCCCGCAATGAGCAGTTCTTC
CDR3: CASSPPAARNEQFF

J: TRBJ1-1
D: -
size: -
V: TRBV7-6
DNA: TGTGCCAGCAGCCCCCCCTTAAACACTGAAGCTTTCTTT
CDR3: CASSPPLNTEAFF

J: TRBJ2-7
D: TRBD2
size: few
V: TRBV28
DNA: TGTGCCAGCAGTTTATCGCGGACTAGCGGCTACGAGCAGTACTTC
CDR3: CASSLSRTSGYEQYF

J: TRBJ1-2
D: -
size: -
V: TRBV7-3
DNA: TGTGCCAGCAGCTCCACACCTCCAGCGGACGGATACTATGGCTACACCTTC
CDR3: CASSSTPPADGYYGYTF

J: TRBJ2-1
D: -
size: -
V: TRBV12-5
DNA: TGTGCTAGTGGCCACGGAGAGTTTGAGCAGTTCTTC
CDR3: CASGHGEFEQFF

J: TRBJ2-7
D: -
size: -
V: TRBV2
DNA: TGTGCCAGCAGTGAAGCCCTTCGGGGAAAGGACTCCTTCGAGTCTAACGAGCAGTACTTC
CDR3: CASSEALRGKDSFESNEQYF

J: TRBJ2-6
D: TRBD1
size: -
V: TRBV7-9
DNA: TGTGCCAGCAGCTCAATACAACAGGGGGCTAACTCTGGGGCCAACGTCCTGACTTTC
CDR3: CASSSIQQGANSGANVLTF

J: TRBJ1-1
D: TRBD1
size: -
V: TRBV4-1
DNA: TGCGCCAGCAGCCAAGAAACGGGGACAGGGGGAATTCAGGACACTGAAGCTTTCTTT
CDR3: CASSQETGTGGIQDTEAFF

J: TRBJ1-3
D: -
size: -
V: TRBV30
DNA: TGTGCCTGGACAGGGGCTGGAAACACCATATATTTT
CDR3: CAWTGAGNTIYF

J: TRBJ2-3
D: TRBD2
size: -
V: TRBV10-3
DNA: TGTGCCACCGCCGGGACTAGCGGGAGATATCATCAAACGCAGTATTTT
CDR3: CATAGTSGRYHQTQYF

J: TRBJ1-1
D: -
size: -
V: TRBV6-5
DNA: TGTGCCAGCAGTTACTCGTCGGGGGTGAACACTGAAGCTTTCTTT
CDR3: CASSYSSGVNTEAFF

J: TRBJ1-6
D: TRBD1
size: -
V: TRBV7-9
DNA: TGTGCCAGCAGCTTAGCGCGGACAGGGGTACGGAGTTCACCCCTCCACTTT
CDR3: CASSLARTGVRSSPLHF

J: TRBJ2-7
D: -
size: -
V: TRBV4-3
DNA: TGCGCCAGCAGCCGAGGACCTACAGGGAGCTCCTACGAGCAGTACTTC
CDR3: CASSRGPTGSSYEQYF

J: TRBJ2-5
D: -
size: -
V: TRBV28
DNA: TGTGCCAGCACCGGACAGTTCCAAGAGACCCAGTACTTC
CDR3: CASTGQFQETQYF